One and the same sample provided the 17 T cell receptor beta chains below, sequenced in a study of blood T cells in healthy people across ages. Next came a second PCR, run for 7 to 11 cycles, which used a sample-barcoded 5' primer along with a J-beta primer mix. Each CDR3 protein is one row after TCRdb ran MiXCR on the 5' RACE reads. The table includes about 1.4 million distinct CDR3 sequences, 45% to 70% detected once. The sequencing sample was made of blood. The source is a man aged 18 to 29 in good health.

The rearrangement links TRBV6-2 or TRBV6-3 to TRBJ2-7; 9 bases match TRBD2. After removal of 6 bases from V and 1 base from J, the junction contained 4 bases not matched to a gene. This CDR3 region has 14 residues. Germline-derived CDR1 and CDR2 are MNHEY and SVGEGT. CDR3 DNA sequence: TGTGCCAGCAGACGACTAGCGGAGTCCTACGAGCAGTACTTC. Protein: CASRRLAESYEQYF.

This clonotype came up a few times. The chain is built from TRBV5-1 and TRBJ2-7; 8 nucleotides agree with TRBD1. The assigned J gene may be wrong: the sequence end matches TRBJ2-4 better. From germline, CDR1 is SGHRS and CDR2 YFSETQ. The CDR3 runs to 14 residues. The CDR3 DNA is TGCGCCAGCAGGGCCGACAGGGGAAGAAACATTCAGTACTTC. It yields the protein CASRADRGRNIQYF.

The chain is built from TRBV11-2 and TRBJ1-6; 8 bases match TRBD1. J lost 9 bases, V lost 5 bases, and 12 bases had no gene match. The CDR3 covers 16 residues. Germline lookup yields CDR1 SGHAT and CDR2 FQNNGV. The CDR3 DNA reads TGTGCCAGCAGCCCCGGGACGGGGACAGGTCTTTCACCCCTCCACTTT. Translated, it gives CASSPGTGTGLSPLHF.

V gene TRBV28 combines with J gene TRBJ1-6; D gene ambiguous. The germline CDR1 and CDR2 sequences are MDHEN and SYDVKM. The ends were cut back, 2 bases at V and 7 bases at J, with 9 bases in the middle. The CDR3 covers 14 residues. The CDR3 coding sequence is TGTGCCAGCAGTTTAGGTCACGGGAATTCACCCCTCCACTTT. As protein: CASSLGHGNSPLHF.

This chain joins TRBV12-3 or TRBV12-4 and TRBJ2-5; 11 bases are a match to TRBD2. The CDR3 consists of 16 residues. V lost 3 bases, J lost 2 bases, and 5 bases stayed unmatched. CDR3 DNA sequence: TGTGCCAGCAGTTTGAATAGCGGGAGGGCTCAAGAGACCCAGTACTTC. Its protein product is CASSLNSGRAQETQYF.

The rearrangement joins TRBV18 to TRBJ1-2; 7 bases are shared with TRBD1. Germline V gene lookup returns CDR1 KGHSH and CDR2 LQKENI. The CDR3 is 13 residues long. The trim removed 6 bases at V and 6 bases at J, leaving 7 bases unmatched. CDR3 sequence: CASSLRDSDGYTF. The CDR3 DNA follows: TGTGCCAGCTCCCTCCGGGACAGCGATGGCTACACCTTC.

The J gene is TRBJ2-1, the V gene TRBV20-1; a possible D gene is TRBD2 (6 bases). Germline assignment: CDR1 DFQATT and CDR2 SNEGSKA (reference sequence). V lost 3 bases to trimming and J lost 6 bases, with 18 bases between them. This CDR3 is built from 15 residues. As DNA, the CDR3 is TGCAGTGCTAGTTATGGCGGGATAGTAGGCAATGAGCAGTTCTTC. Protein product: CSASYGGIVGNEQFF.

For the CDR3, the DNA is TGTGCCAGCAGCTTAGGTCGGACAGGATTTGATTCACCCCTCCACTTT. The encoded protein is CASSLGRTGFDSPLHF. The chain links TRBV13 to TRBJ1-6; 7 nucleotides align to TRBD1. The CDR3 runs 16 residues. V was clipped by 0 bases and J by 8 bases; unmatched bases: 7. Germline V gene sequence: CDR1 PRHDT, CDR2 FYEKMQ (reference sequence).

The rearrangement links TRBV5-1 to TRBJ2-5, with 8 bases aligning to TRBD2. The germline CDR1 and CDR2 sequences are SGHRS and YFSETQ. The CDR3 is made up of 15 amino acids. Losses at the gene ends were 3 bases for V and 5 bases for J; bases not matched to a gene: 9. In DNA form, the CDR3 reads TGCGCCAGCAGCTGGGGACCGGGACTAGATGAGACCCAGTACTTC. Encoded protein: CASSWGPGLDETQYF.

This chain links TRBV20-1 with TRBJ2-2, with D possibly TRBD2 on 6 matching bases. Between the trimmed V and J ends, which lost 0 bases and 7 bases, there was a span of 15 bases. This CDR3 spans 15 amino acids. Germline V gene data show CDR1 as DFQATT and CDR2 as SNEGSKA (reference sequence). CDR3 sequence reads: CSARDDGWEVGELFF. CDR3 bases: TGCAGTGCTAGAGACGACGGGTGGGAGGTCGGGGAGCTGTTTTTT.

J is TRBJ2-3 and V is TRBV20-1; TRBD2 is a possible D gene (5 bases). The V and J ends lost 6 bases and 5 bases respectively, with 18 bases between them. This CDR3 region has 14 residues. Germline lookup yields CDR1 DFQATT and CDR2 SNEGSKA (reference sequence). The CDR3 DNA reads as TGCAGTGCCTACCCCCGGGAATTTCGAGATACGCAGTATTTT. Translation gives CSAYPREFRDTQYF.

This clonotype came up a few times. The chain is built from TRBV12-3 or TRBV12-4 and TRBJ1-2, with D uncertain. The V and J ends lost 3 bases and 2 bases respectively, with 13 bases between them. This CDR3 has 15 amino acids. CDR3 residues: CASSFLGIGNYGYTF. CDR3 DNA: TGTGCCAGCAGTTTTCTTGGCATCGGGAACTATGGCTACACCTTC.

The V and J genes are TRBV6-5 and TRBJ2-3; 7 bases align to TRBD1. With 2 bases clipped from V and 2 bases from J, the junction kept 7 bases outside the gene matches. Germline V CDR1 and CDR2: MNHEY, SVGAGI. CDR3 length equals 16 residues. The CDR3 DNA reads as TGTGCCAGCAGTTACACAAACAGGGGACCCACAGATACGCAGTATTTT. As protein: CASSYTNRGPTDTQYF.

The chain joins TRBV7-2 to TRBJ2-5, with D uncertain. The germline gives CDR1 SGHTA, CDR2 FQGNSA. This CDR3 comprises 18 residues. V gave up 1 base and J gave up 1 base, with 19 bases separating them. The CDR3 nucleotides are TGTGCCAGCAGCTTAGACTTGCCCGAGGCCTATCTCCAAGAGACCCAGTACTTC. This encodes CASSLDLPEAYLQETQYF.

The chain is built from TRBV7-2 and TRBJ2-7; D is unclear. This CDR3 has 12 residues. Trimming stripped 8 bases from V and 2 bases from J, with 10 bases between. Germline V gives CDR1 SGHTA, CDR2 FQGNSA. The CDR3 region has the DNA TGTGCCAGCCAAGACGTCCCCTACGAGCAGTACTTC. It encodes CASQDVPYEQYF.

A few counts support this clonotype. The V and J genes are TRBV27 and TRBJ2-7, with TRBD1 identical over 7 bases. This CDR3 is 14 amino acids long. Germline CDR1 reads MNHEY; CDR2 reads SMNVEV (reference sequence). The trim removed 3 bases at V and 3 bases at J, leaving 5 bases unmatched. Written as DNA, the CDR3 is TGTGCCAGCAGTTTCTCAGGGGGTGTCTACGAGCAGTACTTC. Its translation: CASSFSGGVYEQYF.

The sample holds a few counts of this clonotype. The chain employs TRBV7-9 and TRBJ2-4, with D possibly matching TRBD2 (6 bases). The J call may be mistaken, given a closer DNA end match to TRBJ2-5. The V gene's germline CDR1 is SEHNR and CDR2 FQNEAQ (reference sequence). There are 14 residues in the CDR3. The chain's CDR3 is CASSVGLTQETQYF. The CDR3 DNA reads as TGTGCCAGCAGCGTGGGACTGACACAAGAGACCCAGTACTTC.